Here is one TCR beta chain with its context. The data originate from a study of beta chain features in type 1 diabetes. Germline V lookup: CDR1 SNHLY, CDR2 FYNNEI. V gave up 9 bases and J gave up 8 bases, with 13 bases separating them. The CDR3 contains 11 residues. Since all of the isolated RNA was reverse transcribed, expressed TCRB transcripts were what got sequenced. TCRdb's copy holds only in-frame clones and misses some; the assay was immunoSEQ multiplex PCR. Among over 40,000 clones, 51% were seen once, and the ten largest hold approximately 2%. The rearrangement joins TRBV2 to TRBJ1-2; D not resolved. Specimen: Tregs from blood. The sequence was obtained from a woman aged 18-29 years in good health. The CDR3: CARRGEPGYTF. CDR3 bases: TGTGCCAGGCGCGGGGAACCGGGCTACACCTTC.